These 10 T cell receptor beta chains came from one sample sequenced in a study of T cell changes during pregnancy in multiple sclerosis. The protocol was immunoSEQ multiplex PCR, while the TCRdb copy is restricted to in-frame clones and leaves out a portion. The sample consists of approximately 84,000 clones, around 94% of them appearing once. This specimen was peripheral blood, taken in the second trimester of pregnancy. These receptors came from a female donor in good health, enrolled as a control in a pregnancy study.

The rearrangement joins TRBV6-1 to TRBJ2-1; a possible D gene is TRBD2 (5 bases). Germline values: CDR1 MNHNS, CDR2 SASEGT. The CDR3 is 15 amino acids. The V end lost 4 bases, the J end lost 6 bases, and 16 bases lay between the germline ends. The CDR3: CASSVGEFSANEQFF. In DNA form, the CDR3 reads TGTGCCAGCAGTGTTGGGGAGTTCTCGGCCAATGAGCAGTTCTTC.

The J gene is TRBJ2-3, the V gene TRBV4-1; 7 nucleotides align to TRBD2. CDR3 size: 16 residues. J gave up 2 bases and V 8 bases, and 13 bases lay outside the gene matches. Germline V gene lookup returns CDR1 MGHRA and CDR2 YSYEKL. This CDR3 is CASAKTPGLLTDTQYF. The CDR3 coding sequence is TGCGCCAGCGCTAAGACGCCGGGACTACTCACAGATACGCAGTATTTT.

The V gene is TRBV4-1, the J gene TRBJ1-2, with 11 bases that match TRBD1. The V gene's germline CDR1 is MGHRA and CDR2 YSYEKL. The CDR3 has 15 amino acids. The V and J ends lost 2 bases and 4 bases, in that order; junction bases with no gene match: 3. The CDR3 DNA sequence: TGCGCCAGCAGCCAACCGGACAGGGGGCTCTATGGCTACACCTTC. This encodes CASSQPDRGLYGYTF.

The chain is built from TRBV27 and TRBJ2-7; no firm D call. Trimming stripped 3 bases from V and 0 bases from J, with 12 bases between. Germline V CDR1 and CDR2: MNHEY, SMNVEV (reference sequence). This CDR3 comprises 15 residues. The CDR3 DNA reads as TGTGCCAGCAGTTTTTCGGAGACCGCCTCCTACGAGCAGTACTTC. Amino acid sequence: CASSFSETASYEQYF.

The chain combines TRBV2 with TRBJ2-7; 7 bases map to TRBD1. Trimming removed 7 bases from V and 6 bases from J; junction bases left unmatched: 9. Germline V CDR1 and CDR2: SNHLY, FYNNEI. This CDR3 region has 13 residues. CDR3 bases: TGTGCCAGCATCTGGACAGGAATCGGCGAGCAGTACTTC. It is translated as CASIWTGIGEQYF. Full variable domain (rest looked up from reference TRBV2 and TRBJ2-7): EPEVTQTPSHQVTQMGQEVILRCVPISNHLYFYWYRQILGQKVEFLVSFYNNEISEKSEIFDDQFSVERPDGSNFTLKIRSTKLEDSAMYFCASIWTGIGEQYFGPGTRLTVT.

The sample holds one count of this clone. J is TRBJ2-1 and V is TRBV7-9; 9 nucleotides align to TRBD2. Trimming took 4 bases from V and 6 from J; bases not matched to a gene: 7. The CDR3 covers 15 residues. CDR1 and CDR2 (germline): SEHNR, FQNEAQ (reference sequence). In DNA form, the CDR3 reads TGTGCCAGCAGCTCCCTAGCGGGATCGGGCAATGAGCAGTTCTTC. Protein product: CASSSLAGSGNEQFF.

J is TRBJ2-2 and V is TRBV27; D perhaps matches TRBD2 (5 bases). The length of the CDR3 is 18 residues. Looked up from germline, CDR1 is MNHEY and CDR2 is SMNVEV (reference sequence). V gave up 1 base and J gave up 6 bases, with 21 bases separating them. CDR3 nucleotide sequence: TGTGCCAGCAGTTTATTGGACTCCCCAAGGACCGGCCCCGGGGAGCTGTTTTTT. Protein product: CASSLLDSPRTGPGELFF.

The chain couples TRBV10-3 to TRBJ2-7, with D perhaps TRBD1 (6 bases). The CDR3 is 14 residues long. Between the trimmed V and J ends, which lost 3 bases and 2 bases, there was a span of 11 bases. Germline CDR1 and CDR2: ENHRY and SYGVKD. The CDR3 here is CAISEIGTPYEQYF. The DNA of the CDR3 is TGTGCCATCAGTGAAATAGGGACACCCTACGAGCAGTACTTC.

V usage is TRBV27 and J usage is TRBJ1-5; maybe TRBD1 (6 bases). Germline V gene lookup returns CDR1 MNHEY and CDR2 SMNVEV (reference sequence). The CDR3 has 14 residues. V was shortened by 5 bases and J by 5 bases, with 13 bases between the two germline ends. CDR3 residues: CASSPHRADQPQHF. The CDR3 DNA reads as TGTGCCAGCAGTCCCCACAGGGCTGATCAGCCCCAGCATTTT.

The CDR3 sequence: CASSWLARSNEQFF. CDR3 coding DNA: TGTGCCAGCAGTTGGTTGGCTAGGTCAAATGAGCAGTTCTTC. The chain is built from TRBV28 and TRBJ2-1; D gene unclear. Germline V lookup: CDR1 MDHEN, CDR2 SYDVKM. The CDR3 is made up of 14 amino acids. V lost 4 bases and J lost 7, with 14 bases in between.